A selection of T cell receptor beta chains follows, all from one sample in a study of blood T cell repertoires in COVID-19. Clones were read by immunoSEQ multiplex PCR, and TCRdb kept only the in-frame ones, dropping some. This sample has under 500,000 clones, with 75% to 90% found just once. Sequenced sample: peripheral blood. Receptors originate from a woman younger than 45 with acute or convalescent COVID-19. Each CDR3 is given with its conserved first and last residue. D genes are given only for firm matches. Clone sizes are given selectively: once, few, many, or a class where the clone is expanded.

d_call	clone_size	j_call	v_call	cdr3_aa	cdr3_nt
TRBD2	NA	TRBJ2-7	TRBV29-1	CSVGTSGGYEQYF	TGCAGCGTAGGGACTAGCGGGGGCTACGAGCAGTACTTC
TRBD1	NA	TRBJ2-1	TRBV7-6	CASSRGQGLVNEQFF	TGTGCCAGCAGCCGTGGACAGGGATTAGTCAATGAGCAGTTCTTC
NA	few	TRBJ2-7	TRBV2	CASSEKWATEQYF	TGTGCCAGCAGCGAAAAGTGGGCAACGGAGCAGTACTTC
NA	NA	TRBJ1-5	TRBV18	CASSPGRGNQPQHF	TGTGCCAGCTCACCAGGCAGGGGCAATCAGCCCCAGCATTTT
NA	NA	TRBJ2-1	TRBV12-2	CASRPRTSRAEYNEQFF	TGTGCAAGTCGGCCAAGGACTAGCCGAGCGGAGTACAATGAGCAGTTCTTC
TRBD1	NA	TRBJ1-5	TRBV2	CASSDTGAGNQPQHF	TGTGCCAGCAGTGACACAGGGGCTGGCAATCAGCCCCAGCATTTT
TRBD1	NA	TRBJ1-5	TRBV19	CASTPGTGNQPQHF	TGTGCCAGTACCCCCGGGACAGGTAATCAGCCCCAGCATTTT
NA	NA	TRBJ1-2	TRBV5-8	CASKVTGNYGYTF	TGTGCCAGCAAGGTTACAGGGAACTATGGCTACACCTTC
NA	NA	TRBJ2-7	TRBV19	CASSGPGPYEQYF	TGTGCCAGTAGTGGTCCAGGTCCCTACGAGCAGTACTTC
TRBD1	once	TRBJ2-3	TRBV5-4	CASSSSRDRATDTQYF	TGTGCCAGCAGCTCCTCCCGGGACAGGGCAACAGATACGCAGTATTTT
TRBD1	once	TRBJ1-4	TRBV30	CAWSSSGQGPEKLFF	TGTGCCTGGAGTAGTTCGGGACAGGGCCCCGAAAAACTGTTTTTT
NA	once	TRBJ2-7	TRBV4-1	CASSPGPSVHEQYF	TGCGCCAGCAGCCCAGGCCCATCGGTGCACGAGCAGTACTTC
NA	NA	TRBJ1-5	TRBV2	CASSEWAGGPQHF	TGTGCCAGCAGTGAATGGGCAGGAGGCCCCCAGCATTTT
TRBD1	NA	TRBJ2-7	TRBV19	CASTPRDRVYEQYF	TGTGCCAGTACCCCCCGGGACAGAGTCTACGAGCAGTACTTC
NA	NA	TRBJ1-5	TRBV28	CASSPQGQPQHF	TGTGCCAGCAGTCCACAGGGTCAGCCCCAGCATTTT
NA	NA	TRBJ1-3	TRBV10-3	CAITGIGNTIYF	TGTGCCATAACAGGGATTGGAAACACCATATATTTT
NA	NA	TRBJ2-3	TRBV20-1	CSAFAQDTQYF	TGCAGTGCTTTCGCCCAGGATACGCAGTATTTT
NA	NA	TRBJ2-1	TRBV7-9	CASSSLSEQFF	TGTGCCAGCAGTAGTTTAAGTGAGCAGTTCTTC
TRBD1	NA	TRBJ1-4	TRBV4-2	CASSQIRTGDNEKLFF	TGTGCCAGCAGCCAAATAAGGACAGGGGATAATGAAAAACTGTTTTTT
NA	NA	TRBJ1-2	TRBV5-6	CASSHSPRDNYGYTF	TGTGCCAGCAGCCATAGCCCCAGGGATAACTATGGCTACACCTTC